The rows below give T cell receptor beta chains drawn from one sample of a study of blood T cell repertoires in COVID-19. Sequenced by immunoSEQ multiplex PCR; TCRdb stores in-frame clones only, minus some. The profile shows more than 250,000 clones, around 87% of them singletons. Sequenced material: peripheral blood. The receptors were gathered from a young woman who had recovered from COVID-19. Each CDR3 is given with its conserved first and last residue. D genes are given only for firm matches. Size is stated for part of the rows, as once, few or many counts, or as a class when the clone is expanded.

clone_size	v_call	d_call	j_call	cdr3_aa	cdr3_nt
.	TRBV7-2	.	TRBJ1-5	CASSLETAQPQHF	TGTGCCAGCAGCTTAGAGACAGCTCAGCCCCAGCATTTT
.	TRBV18	TRBD1	TRBJ1-3	CASSPRQGLSGNTIYF	TGTGCCAGCTCACCCCGACAGGGTTTGTCCGGAAACACCATATATTTT
.	TRBV7-7	.	TRBJ2-7	CASSLEAGVNEQYF	TGTGCTAGCAGCTTAGAGGCAGGGGTTAACGAGCAGTACTTC
.	TRBV7-2	.	TRBJ1-3	CASSLDGRRGSGNTIYF	TGTGCCAGCAGCTTAGACGGGCGACGGGGCTCTGGAAACACCATATATTTT
.	TRBV5-1	TRBD1	TRBJ1-4	CASSSGTGYKKLFF	TGCGCCAGCAGCTCCGGGACAGGGTATAAAAAACTGTTTTTT
.	TRBV5-4	TRBD1	TRBJ2-5	CASSFGTGRRETQYF	TGTGCCAGCAGCTTCGGGACAGGCCGTAGGGAGACCCAGTACTTC
.	TRBV7-3	.	TRBJ2-1	CASSLTALDNEQFF	TGTGCCAGCAGCTTAACGGCCCTCGACAATGAGCAGTTCTTC
.	TRBV6-2/TRBV6-3	.	TRBJ2-3	CASSPPLAYSTDTQYF	TGTGCCAGCAGTCCCCCCCTAGCGTATAGCACAGATACGCAGTATTTT
.	TRBV4-1	.	TRBJ2-7	CASSQEERNYYEQYF	TGCGCCAGCAGCCAAGAGGAACGGAACTACTACGAGCAGTACTTC
.	TRBV4-1	.	TRBJ2-3	CASSQALSDTDTQYF	TGCGCCAGCAGCCAAGCACTATCAGACACAGATACGCAGTATTTT
.	TRBV29-1	TRBD1	TRBJ2-2	CSVLNRGLGNTGELFF	TGCAGCGTCCTCAACAGGGGATTAGGGAACACCGGGGAGCTGTTTTTT
.	TRBV5-1	.	TRBJ1-1	CASSLTLNTEAFF	TGCGCCAGCAGCTTGACACTGAACACTGAAGCTTTCTTT
once	TRBV19	.	TRBJ1-1	CASTRNTEAFF	TGTGCCAGTACTCGGAACACTGAAGCTTTCTTT
.	TRBV27	TRBD2	TRBJ2-3	CASSLTGLADTDTQYF	TGTGCCAGCAGTTTGACGGGACTAGCGGACACAGATACGCAGTATTTT
.	TRBV12-5	.	TRBJ2-2	CATKSWPHVSGTGELFF	TGTGCTACCAAATCCTGGCCGCACGTATCGGGAACCGGGGAGCTGTTTTTT
.	TRBV5-1	TRBD1	TRBJ1-1	CASSLAGTGSFGTEAFF	TGCGCCAGCAGCTTGGCGGGGACAGGGAGTTTCGGCACTGAAGCTTTCTTT
.	TRBV3-1/TRBV3-2	TRBD1	TRBJ1-1	CASSRIAASPGQGIGKDTEAFF	TGTGCCAGCAGCCGAATCGCTGCTTCGCCGGGACAGGGAATTGGAAAGGACACTGAAGCTTTCTTT
.	TRBV7-2	TRBD1	TRBJ1-2	CASSFLGGGPGLNYGYTF	TGTGCCAGCAGCTTTCTAGGGGGCGGGCCGGGGCTAAACTATGGCTACACCTTC
.	TRBV6-5	.	TRBJ2-1	CASSSGATLMDEQFF	TGTGCCAGCAGTTCCGGTGCGACATTAATGGATGAGCAGTTCTTC
.	TRBV13	.	TRBJ2-2	CASSSAGKRTGELFF	TGTGCCAGCAGCTCCGCAGGGAAACGCACCGGGGAGCTGTTTTTT
medium-sized	TRBV19	TRBD1	TRBJ1-5	CASTRGTGEFQPQHF	TGTGCCAGTACGCGAGGGACAGGGGAATTTCAGCCCCAGCATTTT
.	TRBV12-5	.	TRBJ2-3	CASDPDTQVTDTQYF	TGTGCTAGTGACCCGGACACTCAAGTAACAGATACGCAGTATTTT
.	TRBV5-1	.	TRBJ2-7	CASKVAGAAEQYF	TGCGCCAGCAAGGTCGCAGGGGCGGCAGAGCAGTACTTC
once	TRBV4-1	.	TRBJ2-5	CASSQDLKETQYF	TGCGCCAGCAGCCAAGATCTAAAGGAGACCCAGTACTTC
few	TRBV10-1	.	TRBJ2-5	CASSEGALVETQYF	TGCGCCAGCAGTGAGGGGGCTTTGGTGGAGACCCAGTACTTC
.	TRBV2	.	TRBJ1-3	CASSESGSGNTIYF	TGTGCCAGCAGTGAATCGGGGTCTGGAAACACCATATATTTT
.	TRBV5-1	.	TRBJ2-7	CASSLDRRARYEQYF	TGCGCCAGCAGCTTGGATCGGCGGGCCCGCTACGAGCAGTACTTC
.	TRBV3-1/TRBV3-2	TRBD2	TRBJ2-7	CASSPPTSGRAYEQYF	TGTGCCAGCAGCCCGCCGACTAGCGGGAGGGCCTACGAGCAGTACTTC
once	TRBV5-6	.	TRBJ2-1	CASNRLGDNEQFF	TGTGCCAGCAACCGCCTAGGCGACAATGAGCAGTTCTTC
.	TRBV28	.	TRBJ2-7	CASSSTGKGSYEQYF	TGTGCCAGCAGTTCAACAGGGAAAGGATCCTACGAGCAGTACTTC
.	TRBV12-3/TRBV12-4	.	TRBJ1-2	CASSLAGPDYTF	TGTGCCAGCAGTTTAGCGGGGCCAGACTACACCTTC
.	TRBV6-1	.	TRBJ1-5	CASSEALPQHF	TGTGCCAGCAGTGAAGCTCTGCCCCAGCATTTT
.	TRBV3-1/TRBV3-2	.	TRBJ1-2	CASSQGAGKGYTF	TGTGCCAGCAGCCAAGGGGCAGGTAAAGGCTACACCTTC
.	TRBV28	.	TRBJ1-6	CASSGGGSNSPLHF	TGTGCCAGCAGTGGTGGAGGGAGTAATTCACCCCTCCACTTT
.	TRBV7-7	TRBD1	TRBJ2-2	CASSLTGQGIGELFF	TGTGCTAGCAGCTTAACAGGACAGGGGATCGGGGAGCTGTTTTTT
.	TRBV30	TRBD2	TRBJ2-3	CAWGRTSGGLDTQYF	TGTGCCTGGGGCCGGACTAGCGGGGGGCTAGATACGCAGTATTTT
.	TRBV10-3	TRBD1	TRBJ1-1	CATVHRDRATEAFF	TGTGCCACCGTACACCGGGACAGGGCCACTGAAGCTTTCTTT
.	TRBV5-1	TRBD1	TRBJ1-4	CASSVTGGNEKLFF	TGCGCCAGCAGTGTGACAGGGGGGAATGAAAAACTGTTTTTT
once	TRBV12-3/TRBV12-4	.	TRBJ1-5	CASTRGLNQPQHF	TGTGCCAGCACCAGGGGCCTAAATCAGCCCCAGCATTTT
.	TRBV4-2	.	TRBJ1-1	CASSPDLLEAFF	TGTGCCAGCAGCCCCGATCTATTGGAAGCTTTCTTT
.	TRBV19	.	TRBJ1-2	CASSQGWGYTF	TGTGCCAGCAGTCAGGGATGGGGCTACACCTTC
.	TRBV2	.	TRBJ2-6	CASSATRGSGANVLTF	TGTGCCAGCAGCGCCACCAGGGGATCTGGGGCCAACGTCCTGACTTTC
.	TRBV4-1	.	TRBJ1-5	CASSPRTVDQPQHF	TGCGCCAGCAGCCCCCGGACAGTCGATCAGCCCCAGCATTTT
.	TRBV6-6	.	TRBJ2-1	CASSLVWREQFF	TGTGCCAGCAGTTTAGTGTGGCGGGAGCAGTTCTTC
.	TRBV28	.	TRBJ2-1	CASSPLANNEQFF	TGTGCCAGCAGTCCTCTAGCGAACAATGAGCAGTTCTTC
.	TRBV18	.	TRBJ1-1	CASSPLTGGAPEAFF	TGTGCCAGCTCACCGTTAACAGGTGGGGCACCTGAAGCTTTCTTT
.	TRBV7-2	.	TRBJ2-7	CASSFVGGYEQYF	TGTGCCAGCAGCTTCGTAGGGGGCTACGAGCAGTACTTC
.	TRBV11-2	.	TRBJ1-3	CASRPQGSSGNTIYF	TGTGCCAGCAGGCCTCAGGGTAGCTCTGGAAACACCATATATTTT
.	TRBV6-7	.	TRBJ2-3	CASSYFRGTDTQYF	TGTGCCAGCAGTTATTTCCGGGGCACAGATACGCAGTATTTT
.	TRBV7-9	TRBD1	TRBJ1-2	CASERQGLNYGYTF	TGTGCCAGCGAAAGACAGGGCCTTAACTATGGCTACACCTTC
.	TRBV5-4	.	TRBJ2-7	CASSFGGAGQYF	TGTGCCAGCAGCTTTGGCGGGGCTGGGCAGTACTTC
.	TRBV9	.	TRBJ1-5	CASSVSGSPQPQHF	TGTGCCAGCAGCGTCTCGGGAAGCCCTCAGCCCCAGCATTTT
.	TRBV12-3/TRBV12-4	.	TRBJ2-5	CASSLEETQYF	TGTGCCAGCAGTCTTGAAGAGACCCAGTACTTC
few	TRBV19	.	TRBJ1-3	CASHRTMDSGNTIYF	TGTGCCAGCCACAGGACCATGGACTCTGGAAACACCATATATTTT
.	TRBV6-6	.	TRBJ2-7	CASTNRAVYEQYF	TGTGCCAGCACTAACAGGGCCGTATACGAGCAGTACTTC
.	TRBV11-2	TRBD2	TRBJ2-5	CASSFGGGEAETQYF	TGTGCCAGCAGCTTTGGCGGGGGGGAGGCAGAGACCCAGTACTTC
.	TRBV27	.	TRBJ2-3	CASRMTSTDTQYF	TGTGCCAGCAGGATGACTAGCACAGATACGCAGTATTTT
.	TRBV27	TRBD1	TRBJ1-6	CASSSSGTGNSPLHF	TGTGCCAGCAGTTCCTCCGGGACAGGGAATTCACCCCTCCACTTT
.	TRBV2	.	TRBJ1-1	CASRIFGGNTEAFF	TGTGCCAGCCGAATTTTCGGCGGGAACACTGAAGCTTTCTTT
.	TRBV6-2/TRBV6-3	TRBD2	TRBJ2-1	CASSFREGYNEQFF	TGTGCCAGCAGTTTTCGGGAGGGATACAATGAGCAGTTCTTC